This TCR beta chain was sequenced in a study of CD8 T cells in Susac syndrome. Study-wide background: Clinically active disease was present in six of the sequenced Susac syndrome patients. Roughly eight of these patients were in remission. Study results and limitations: Where Susac syndrome CD4+ T cell repertoires were concerned, no clonal expansion was evident.

V lost 2 bases and J lost 7; bases outside the gene matches: 5. The CDR3 contains 15 residues. Per germline, CDR1 MGHRA and CDR2 YSYEKL. RNA totalling roughly 0.45 to 1 ug underwent reverse transcription with random hexamers. Using its own MiXCR run on the immunoSEQ multiplex PCR reads, TCRdb lists one record per CDR3 protein. Here the sample spans 150,000 to 200,000 distinct CDR3 sequences, roughly nine tenths being singletons. There are a few counts of this clonotype. What it recognizes is unknown. The receptor was derived from a human donor with Susac syndrome. Sequencing input: CD4+ T cells from PBMCs. The chain is built from TRBV4-1 and TRBJ1-6, with 7 bases lining up with TRBD1. The CDR3, as DNA: TGCGCCAGCAGCCAACCCGACAGGGACAATTCACCCCTCCACTTT. Protein product: CASSQPDRDNSPLHF.